This TCR beta chain was sequenced for a study of preoperative IRX-2 immunotherapy in early breast cancer. The sample's treatment: preoperative locoregional IRX-2 cytokine immunotherapy. Patients received preoperative, locoregional IRX-2 cytokine immunotherapy in a phase Ib study. TCRdb keeps only in-frame clones here, not all; method: immunoSEQ multiplex PCR. This table holds approximately 38,000 clones, 82% found once. The TCR originated in a human donor with breast cancer. Here the sequenced sample was lymph node tissue, taken after IRX-2 immunotherapy.

The CDR3 DNA sequence: TGCAGCGGCCGAGGGCAGGACTTGAACACTGAAGCTTTCTTT. Its translation is CSGRGQDLNTEAFF. This rearrangement joins TRBV29-1 to TRBJ1-1; D unresolved. Per the germline V gene, CDR1 is SQVTM and CDR2 is ANQGSEA. The CDR3 is 14 amino acids. The V end was cut by 7 bases, the J end by 0 bases, with 15 bases between. Variable domain in full (rest from reference TRBV29-1 and TRBJ1-1): SAVISQKPSRDICQRGTSLTIQCQVDSQVTMMFWYRQQPGQSLTLIATANQGSEATYESGFVIDKFPISRPNLTFSTLTVSNMSPEDSSIYLCSGRGQDLNTEAFFGQGTRLTVV.